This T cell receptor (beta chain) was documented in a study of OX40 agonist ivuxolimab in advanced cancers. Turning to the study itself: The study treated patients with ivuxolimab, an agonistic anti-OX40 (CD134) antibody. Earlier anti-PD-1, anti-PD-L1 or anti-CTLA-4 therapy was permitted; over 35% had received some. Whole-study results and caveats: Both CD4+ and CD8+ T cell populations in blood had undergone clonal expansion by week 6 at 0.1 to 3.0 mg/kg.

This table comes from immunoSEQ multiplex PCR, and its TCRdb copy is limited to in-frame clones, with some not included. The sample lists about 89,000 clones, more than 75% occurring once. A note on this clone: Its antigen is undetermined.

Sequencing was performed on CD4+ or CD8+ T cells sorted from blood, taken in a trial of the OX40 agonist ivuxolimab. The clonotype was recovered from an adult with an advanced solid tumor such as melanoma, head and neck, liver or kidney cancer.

The CDR3 DNA reads as TGTGCCAGCAATCGGGACAGGGCCACTAGCACAGATACGCAGTATTTT. Translating it yields CASNRDRATSTDTQYF. The gene calls are TRBV2 and TRBJ2-3, with 9 bases identical to TRBD1. CDR3 size: 16 residues. V was pared by 7 bases and J by 0 bases, with 8 bases of the junction left unmatched. From germline, CDR1 is SNHLY and CDR2 FYNNEI.